This TCR beta chain originates from a study of shared clonotypes between healthy human individuals. For this clone: Its antigen is not identified.

V was pared by 3 bases and J by 0 bases, with 12 bases between. CDR1 is KGHSH, CDR2 LQKENI, per germline. This CDR3 has 16 residues. The study, taken as a whole, reports: Memory subsets generally showed lower estimated richness than naive subsets. Sharing across four donors was seen in 4% to 5% of naive CD4 clonotypes. Clonotypes not shared had lower generation probabilities than those common to all four donors.

Libraries were prepared by immunoSEQ multiplex PCR; TCRdb keeps only in-frame clonotypes and omits some of them. Of about 1.5 million clones in the sample, 95% to 99% were seen once. Negatively enriched CD4+ T cells were divided by CD45RA into naive and memory. The sequencing input was naive CD4+ T cells sorted from blood. Sample subset: CD45RA+ positively selected. This clonotype originated in a man aged 25 to 40 in good health. This chain uses TRBV18 with TRBJ1-3; D remains unclear. The CDR3 DNA reads TGTGCCAGCTCACCTTCGAACGGGATCTCTGGAAACACCATATATTTT. Translating it yields CASSPSNGISGNTIYF.